This T cell receptor (beta chain) was documented in a study of cytomegalovirus exposure and HLA in healthy donors. At the level of the study: HLA-typed donors were the source of around 80 million unique TCRs, which an early data release held.

Study results and caveats: Productive rates of about 90% or about 30% were seen for most TCR beta V segments in an earlier analysis.

The primer mix had 60 Vbeta and 13 Jbeta primers. Only in-frame clones appear in the TCRdb table, and some are missing; sequencing was by immunoSEQ multiplex PCR. The repertoire has 45,000 to 55,000 clones, 80% of them found once; the top ten carry around 8.1%. To note about this clone: Its specificity is not known.

Sequencing was done on a sample of PBMCs. The TCR sequence derives from a young man in good health and CMV-seropositive.

The CDR3 sequence: CASSSQGEYSPLHF. CDR3 sequence (DNA): TGTGCCAGCAGCTCACAGGGGGAGTATTCACCCCTCCACTTT. The rearrangement links TRBV7-6 to TRBJ1-6, with TRBD1 matching 8 bases. The CDR3 is made up of 14 amino acids. Trimming took 4 bases from V and 8 from J; bases not matched to a gene: 4. CDR1 and CDR2 (germline): SGHVS, FNYEAQ.